This T cell receptor beta chain derives from a study of cytomegalovirus exposure and HLA in healthy donors (dated by TCRdb to about 2017). Study-wide context: An earlier analysis of approximately 590 of the donors reported approximately 270 Gb of sequence data and 100 million to 140 million unique TCR beta sequences from roughly 200 million T cells. About 280 gigabases of sequencing data and 70 million to 100 million unique TCR sequences made up an early release that covered 500 to 650 HLA-typed donors. The genetic ancestry cluster associated with self-reported Caucasian donors included 80% to 90% of the 350 to 500 genotyped donors. The study was designed to test whether signatures of past pathogen exposure could be identified by cataloging public T cell receptors. Using immunosequencing, the study profiled T cell repertoires from about 620 subjects and related those repertoires to cytomegalovirus serostatus. In addition to the first cohort of 666 subjects, a separate validation cohort of 130 or so different subjects was used. The study combined high-throughput TCR immunosequencing, statistical association of individual TCRs with disease status, and machine learning to predict cytomegalovirus infection status. A later analysis re-examined previously published TCR beta repertoires from around 670 donors and added high-resolution HLA genotyping to investigate patterns of TCR occurrence. Rather than drawing on any new phenotypic data, the later analysis identified candidate immune exposures from TCR beta sequences and the way those sequences occurred across donors. To decide whether each TCR beta V gene segment behaved as functional or pseudogenic, an earlier analysis of approximately 620 of the donors relied on high-throughput TCR beta sequencing. Alongside the repertoire data, information on donor age, sex, ethnicity and CMV serostatus was compiled. A later genetic analysis took genome-wide SNP genotypes for 398 of the 666 donors and used that subset as a discovery cohort. All discovery cohort repertoires had been generated on a single sequencing platform. HLA typing covered class I and class II loci at four-digit resolution. Typing coverage differed by locus: A, B, C, DRB1 and DQB1 were typed in roughly 620-630 donors, DQA1 in around 500, DPA1 in some 570, and DPB1 in about 450. Several DR-DQ haplotypes were treated as single units for association and clustering because of strong linkage in the cohort. On average, about 240,000 unique TCR beta nucleotide sequences were sequenced per donor among a few hundred genotyped donors of the cohort, with around 19% of those sequences being non-productive. The investigation overall reported the following: Most TCR sequences were observed very rarely across donors, whereas some public TCRs were present in many individuals. In vitro tests confirmed that a few of the cytomegalovirus-associated TCR beta chains recognize cytomegalovirus antigens. CMV serostatus was the only immune exposure information available for the cohort. This cohort had only TCR beta chains sequenced, and the lack of alpha or paired-chain data limited which features could be detected. The 87-base-pair reads could not distinguish some IMGT-functional V segments, including TRBV6-2 and TRBV6-3, so those segments were excluded. Correlated functional status among segregating V segments might be attributable to linkage disequilibrium, but an unknown experimental factor could not be ruled out. In a later analysis, HLA-associated TCR beta chains showed more clonal expansion and lower generation probabilities than non-associated chains that were equally common. Because counts were too low, roughly 17 rarely observed V segments, including chromosome 9 orphons, were left out of the earlier analysis of approximately 580 of the donors. Roughly uniform sequencing depth across donors was assumed in presence/absence analyses, although this assumption may not hold. A later analysis found that TCR association rates varied across HLA loci, with DRB1 alleles showing the most associated TCRs and HLA-C alleles the fewest. A further reported finding was that TCR beta sequences accurately predicted the HLA-A and HLA-B alleles for most subjects in the first cohort. It was suggested by the authors that the approach could potentially be generalized to other disease states and immunological phenotypes. The study listed 150 to 200 TCR beta chains as associated with cytomegalovirus. An earlier analysis of around 600 of the donors showed that most TCR beta V segments appeared in productive rearrangements either about 87% or about 30% of the time, which broadly matched IMGT annotations. An association between a missense DCLRE1C variant and V-gene and J-gene trimming of TCR beta chains was found in a later genetic analysis and replicated in an independent cohort. A later analysis reported that several top co-occurrence clusters appeared linked to parvovirus B19, influenza, CMV and Epstein-Barr virus. The classifier was reported to diagnose cytomegalovirus status with high specificity and sensitivity in both the original and validation cohorts. Because HLA typing was missing for some donors at each locus, association tests included only the typed subset. In a later genetic analysis, fewer N-insertions in productive TCRs were reported among donors in an Asian-associated ancestry cluster than the roughly 640-donor mean. In a later analysis, about 17,000 TCR beta sequences were associated with specific HLA alleles at a false discovery rate of 0.05. When HLA alleles, especially DR and DQ, strongly co-occurred, attributing TCR associations to individual alleles was difficult. According to a later analysis, most CMV-associated TCR beta chains appeared to be HLA-restricted, and the HLA associations seemed to be driven largely by CMV exposure. A cluster of highly shared sequence variants was judged likely to represent a technical artifact of the sequencing pipeline.

Comments on this clone: Its specific antigen is unknown. No base-level quality is on record; no much larger clone is a single base apart.

Trimming takes 2 bases from V and 8 bases from J, and the germline ends sit 19 bases apart. Including the terminal cysteine and phenylalanine, the CDR3 comprises 16 residues. The CDR3 DNA has 48 bases and is translated from base 1. The germline V gene sets CDR1 to ENHRY and CDR2 to SYGVKD. The cohort comprised more than 550 healthy bone marrow donors. Cohort members were all nominally healthy when sampled, although unrecorded immune exposures were likely present. The donor tested CMV seropositive, placing the donor among the roughly 270 seropositive members of the cohort. Every donor gave a peripheral blood sample, and the peripheral blood mononuclear cells from that sample were used for TCR beta sequencing. The Qiagen DNeasy Blood Extraction Kit was used to extract genomic DNA from the blood cell samples. Library preparation was by the immunoSEQ multiplex PCR assay. For the multiplex PCR, a mixture combining 60 forward primers for TCR Vbeta segments and 13 reverse primers for TCR Jbeta segments was used. A multiplex PCR assay on genomic DNA amplified the CDR3 region of rearranged TCR beta genes. The Illumina HiSeq System was used to sequence the amplified TCR beta libraries as 87-base-pair reads. Processing in the source paper ran as follows. In a later analysis, 70 million to 95 million unique TCR beta chains were counted across the 500 to 850 repertoires, and about 10 million of these chains were shared by at least two donors. Raw reads were error-corrected and collapsed into unique sequences by a nearest-neighbor algorithm in which closely related sequences were merged to remove PCR and sequencing errors. V, D and J gene segments were assigned by aligning CDR3 sequences to IMGT reference sequences. For a sequence to be retained, a match of at least six nucleotides was required to both a V gene segment and a J gene segment. Rearrangements were called productive when the CDR3 lacked stop codons and stayed in frame with V and J; all others were non-productive. CDR3 was defined according to IMGT convention as the region running from the second conserved V-encoded cysteine to the conserved J-encoded phenylalanine. Sequences without an unambiguous match to a single V gene segment were excluded from the earlier analysis of a few hundred of the donors. In an earlier analysis of approximately 590 of the donors, V segments were called functional above 56.7% productive rearrangements and were called segregating when the between-donor standard deviation exceeded 5%. To diagnose cytomegalovirus status from the catalog of TCR beta chain sequences, a statistical classification framework was built. A later analysis assigned V and J genes by comparing TCR nucleotide sequences with IMGT/GENE-DB human TR gene sequences. In a later analysis, CDR3 sequences and most-parsimonious VDJ recombination scenarios were assigned using the TCRdist pipeline. In a later analysis, every TCR beta chain was defined by the combination of its CDR3 amino acid sequence and its V-gene family, and reads without a unique V-gene family were dropped. A later analysis removed several hundred highly shared, low-generation-probability nucleotide sequences to deal with suspected cross-contamination and a sequencing artifact. For each public chain, a later analysis derived a clonal expansion index from normalized ranks of inferred template counts within each repertoire. In a later analysis, generation probabilities were computed using a VDJ recombination model fitted to out-of-frame rearrangements, and the results were checked against IGoR. Hypergeometric tests were used in a later analysis to score TCR-TCR, TCR-HLA and TCR-CMV co-occurrence, with a repertoire-size bias correction applied to the TCR pairs. A later analysis estimated false discovery rates by permuting HLA or CMV assignments 20 times. In a later analysis, co-occurring TCRs were grouped with DBSCAN, and TCRdist sequence similarity was added when clustering was performed within HLA-allele-positive subsets. For co-occurrence clustering, repertoires with fewer than 30,000 or more than 120,000 public chains were excluded, along with about five repertoires with anomalous nucleotide sharing. TCRdb stores this immuneACCESS table with in-frame sequences only. Part of the clones is absent; in the studies checked, under half of the shortfall reflects unresolved V genes, and no reason is known for the rest. That table gives V, J and clone size, and the DNA gave D and trimming. The sample data list over 150,000 clones, and approximately 70% of these were observed just once. The top ten clonotypes cover around 3% of the sample.

Specimen: PBMCs. The sequence was collected from a woman aged 40 to 49 in good health and CMV-seropositive. The chain is assembled from TRBV10-3 and TRBJ2-4, with TRBD2 as a weak D call on 5 bases. The sequenced DNA: TGTGCCATCAGTGAGGAGAGGGTCTCAGTTCGGGACATTCAGTACTTC. This yields the protein CAISEERVSVRDIQYF.